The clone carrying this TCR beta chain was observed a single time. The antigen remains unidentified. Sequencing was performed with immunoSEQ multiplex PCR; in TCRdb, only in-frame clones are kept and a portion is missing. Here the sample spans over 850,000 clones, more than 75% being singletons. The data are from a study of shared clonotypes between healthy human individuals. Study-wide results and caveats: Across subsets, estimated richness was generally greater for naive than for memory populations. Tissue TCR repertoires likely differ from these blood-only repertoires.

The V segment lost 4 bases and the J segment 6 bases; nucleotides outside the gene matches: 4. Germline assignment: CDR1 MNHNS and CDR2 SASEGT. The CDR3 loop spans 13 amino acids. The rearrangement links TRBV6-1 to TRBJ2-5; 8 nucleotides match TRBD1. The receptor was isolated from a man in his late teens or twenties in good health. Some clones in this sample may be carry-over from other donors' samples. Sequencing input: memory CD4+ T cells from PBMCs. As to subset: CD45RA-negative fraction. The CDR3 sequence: CASSADRGQTQYF. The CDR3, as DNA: TGTGCCAGCAGTGCCGACAGGGGCCAGACCCAGTACTTC.